This TCR beta chain originates from a study of cytomegalovirus exposure and HLA in healthy donors. Overall study: For the roughly 400 genotyped donors, 81% fell within the Caucasian-associated ancestry cluster.

This CDR3 comprises 15 residues. Germline assignment: CDR1 MNHEY and CDR2 SMNVEV (reference sequence). Trimming left V 2 bases short and J 2 bases short, with 10 bases between. The PCR was carried out with 60 Vbeta primers and 13 Jbeta primers. TCRdb keeps only in-frame clones here, not all; method: immunoSEQ multiplex PCR. The sample shows 200,000 or so clones, roughly 73% of them seen only once. Notes on this clone: No antigen is known for it.

This cohort consisted of healthy bone marrow donors. Study-wide findings and caveats: 87-base-pair reads could not separate some V segments, including TRBV6-2 and TRBV6-3. Common viral pathogens (according to a later analysis) appeared linked to several of the most significant clusters.

The source is a woman in her twenties or thirties in good health and CMV-seropositive. The chain has TRBV27 and TRBJ2-1; D unclear. Source material: PBMCs. The CDR3 loop reads CASSLGQVTYNEQFF. For the CDR3, the DNA is TGTGCCAGCAGTTTAGGGCAAGTAACCTACAATGAGCAGTTCTTC.